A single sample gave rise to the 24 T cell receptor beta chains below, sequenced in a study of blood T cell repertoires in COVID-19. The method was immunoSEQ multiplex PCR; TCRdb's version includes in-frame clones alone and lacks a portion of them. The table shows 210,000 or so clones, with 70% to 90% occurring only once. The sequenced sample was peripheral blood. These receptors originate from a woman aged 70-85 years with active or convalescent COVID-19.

The CDR3 region is CASSGRLNTGELFF. The CDR3 DNA sequence: TGTGCCAGCAGCGGGAGGCTGAACACCGGGGAGCTGTTTTTT. This chain uses TRBV4-2 with TRBJ2-2, with D perhaps matching TRBD2 (6 bases). There are 14 residues in the CDR3. The germline V gene encodes CDR1 LGHNA and CDR2 YNFKEQ. V gave up 5 bases and J gave up 1 base, with 8 bases separating them.

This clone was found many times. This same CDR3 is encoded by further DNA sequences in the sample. The CDR3 sequence: CASSPPRGNTGELFF. CDR3 nucleotides: TGTGCCAGCTCACCACCGCGGGGGAACACCGGGGAGCTGTTTTTT. This chain uses TRBV18 with TRBJ2-2, with D perhaps matching TRBD2 (6 bases). The CDR3 sequence is 15 residues long. The germline V gene has CDR1 KGHSH and CDR2 LQKENI. V was cut by 0 bases and J by 1 base, with 6 bases left in between.

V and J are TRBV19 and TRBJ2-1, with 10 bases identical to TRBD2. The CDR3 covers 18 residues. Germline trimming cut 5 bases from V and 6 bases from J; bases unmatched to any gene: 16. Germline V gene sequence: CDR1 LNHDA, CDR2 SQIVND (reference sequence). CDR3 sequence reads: CASSLRGPASGRFNEQFF. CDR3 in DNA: TGTGCCAGTAGTCTTAGGGGGCCGGCTAGCGGGAGATTCAATGAGCAGTTCTTC.

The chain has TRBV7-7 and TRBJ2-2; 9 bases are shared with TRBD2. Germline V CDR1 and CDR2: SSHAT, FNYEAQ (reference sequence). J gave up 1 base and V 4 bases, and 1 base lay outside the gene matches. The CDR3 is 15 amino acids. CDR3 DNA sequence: TGTGCCAGCAGCTATAGCGGGGGGAACACCGGGGAGCTGTTTTTT. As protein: CASSYSGGNTGELFF.

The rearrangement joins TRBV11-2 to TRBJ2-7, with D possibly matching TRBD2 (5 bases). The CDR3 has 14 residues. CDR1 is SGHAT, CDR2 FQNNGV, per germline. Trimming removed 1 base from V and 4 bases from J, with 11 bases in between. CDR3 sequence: CASSLGTWGYEQYF. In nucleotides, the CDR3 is TGTGCCAGCAGCTTAGGGACTTGGGGATACGAGCAGTACTTC.

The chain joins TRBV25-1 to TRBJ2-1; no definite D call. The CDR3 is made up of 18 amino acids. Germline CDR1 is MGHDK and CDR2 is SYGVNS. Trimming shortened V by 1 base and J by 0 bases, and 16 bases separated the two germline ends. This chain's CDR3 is CASSELGVSLSSYNEQFF. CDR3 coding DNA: TGTGCCAGCAGTGAATTAGGTGTTAGCCTTAGCTCCTACAATGAGCAGTTCTTC.

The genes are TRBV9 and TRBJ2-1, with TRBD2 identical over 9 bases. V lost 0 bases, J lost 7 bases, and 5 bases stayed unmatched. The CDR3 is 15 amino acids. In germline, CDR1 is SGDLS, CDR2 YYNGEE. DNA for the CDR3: TGTGCCAGCAGCGTAGGCCCTAGCGGGGTAAATGAGCAGTTCTTC. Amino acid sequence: CASSVGPSGVNEQFF.

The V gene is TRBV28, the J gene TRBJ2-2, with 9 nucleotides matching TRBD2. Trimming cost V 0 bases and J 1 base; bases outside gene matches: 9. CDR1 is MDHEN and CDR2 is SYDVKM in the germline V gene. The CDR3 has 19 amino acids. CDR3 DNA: TGTGCCAGCAGTTTATGGTTAGCGGGAGCCGGCAAGAACACCGGGGAGCTGTTTTTT. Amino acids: CASSLWLAGAGKNTGELFF.

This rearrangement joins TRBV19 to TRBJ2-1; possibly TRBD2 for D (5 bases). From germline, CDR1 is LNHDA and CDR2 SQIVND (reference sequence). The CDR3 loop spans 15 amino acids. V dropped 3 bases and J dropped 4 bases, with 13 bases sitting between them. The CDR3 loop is CASSMYRRTYNEQFF. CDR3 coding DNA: TGTGCCAGTAGTATGTACAGAAGGACTTACAATGAGCAGTTCTTC.

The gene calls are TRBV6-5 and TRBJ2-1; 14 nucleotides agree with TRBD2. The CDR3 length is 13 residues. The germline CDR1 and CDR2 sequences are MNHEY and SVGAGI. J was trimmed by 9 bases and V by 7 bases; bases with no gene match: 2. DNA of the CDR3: TGTGCCAGCACAGGACTAGCGGGAGGTGAGCAGTTCTTC. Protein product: CASTGLAGGEQFF.

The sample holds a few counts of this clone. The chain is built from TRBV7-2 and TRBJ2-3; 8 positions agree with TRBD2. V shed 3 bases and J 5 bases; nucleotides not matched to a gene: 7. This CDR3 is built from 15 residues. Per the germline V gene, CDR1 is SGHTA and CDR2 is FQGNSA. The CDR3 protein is CASSFGTRRGDTQYF. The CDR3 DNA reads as TGTGCCAGCAGCTTCGGGACTAGGAGGGGAGATACGCAGTATTTT.

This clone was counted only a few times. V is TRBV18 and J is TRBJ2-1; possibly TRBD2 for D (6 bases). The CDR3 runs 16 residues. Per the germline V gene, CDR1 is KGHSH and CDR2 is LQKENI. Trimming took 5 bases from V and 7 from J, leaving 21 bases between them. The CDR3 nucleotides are TGTGCCAGCTCAACCAGTCCGGGAGTGGGCGCAAATGAGCAGTTCTTC. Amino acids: CASSTSPGVGANEQFF. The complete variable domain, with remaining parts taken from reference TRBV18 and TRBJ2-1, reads NAGVMQNPRHLVRRRGQEARLRCSPMKGHSHVYWYRQLPEEGLKFMVYLQKENIIDESGMPKERFSAEFPKEGPSILRIQQVVRGDSAAYFCASSTSPGVGANEQFFGPGTRLTVL.

CDR3: CASRGDSPEAFF. The CDR3 bases are TGTGCCAGTAGAGGGGATAGCCCTGAAGCTTTCTTT. This chain connects TRBV19 to TRBJ1-1, with D possibly TRBD1 on 5 matching bases. The CDR3 contains 12 residues. V was clipped by 6 bases and J by 6 bases, with 11 bases between them. Germline loops: CDR1 LNHDA, CDR2 SQIVND (reference sequence).

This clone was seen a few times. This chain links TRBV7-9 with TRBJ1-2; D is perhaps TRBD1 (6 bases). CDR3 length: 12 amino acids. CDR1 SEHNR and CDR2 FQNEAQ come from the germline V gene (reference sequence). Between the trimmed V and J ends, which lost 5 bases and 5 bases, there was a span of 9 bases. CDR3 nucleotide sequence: TGTGCCAGCAGCCGACAGGAATATGGCTACACCTTC. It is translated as CASSRQEYGYTF.

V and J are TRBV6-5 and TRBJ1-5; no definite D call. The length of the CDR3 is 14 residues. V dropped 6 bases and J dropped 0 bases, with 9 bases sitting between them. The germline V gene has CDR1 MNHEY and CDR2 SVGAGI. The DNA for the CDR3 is TGTGCCAGCAGCCCCGGGAGTAGCAATCAGCCCCAGCATTTT. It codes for CASSPGSSNQPQHF.

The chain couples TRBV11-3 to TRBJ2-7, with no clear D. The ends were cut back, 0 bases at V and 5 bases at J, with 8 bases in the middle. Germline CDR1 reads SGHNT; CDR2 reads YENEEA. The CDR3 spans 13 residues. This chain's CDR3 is CASSLESSHEQYF. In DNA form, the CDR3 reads TGTGCCAGCAGCTTAGAGTCTTCCCACGAGCAGTACTTC.

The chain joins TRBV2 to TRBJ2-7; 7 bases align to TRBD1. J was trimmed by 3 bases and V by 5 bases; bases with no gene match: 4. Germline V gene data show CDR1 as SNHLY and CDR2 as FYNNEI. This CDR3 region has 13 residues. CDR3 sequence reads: CASSSTGLYEQYF. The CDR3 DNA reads TGTGCCAGCAGTTCGACAGGGCTCTACGAGCAGTACTTC.

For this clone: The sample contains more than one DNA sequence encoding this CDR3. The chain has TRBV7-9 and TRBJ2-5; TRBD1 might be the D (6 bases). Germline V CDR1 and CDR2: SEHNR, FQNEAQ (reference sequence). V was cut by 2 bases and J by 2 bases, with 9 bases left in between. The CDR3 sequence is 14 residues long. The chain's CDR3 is CASSLTTGQETQYF. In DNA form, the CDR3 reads TGTGCCAGCAGCTTAACGACAGGACAAGAGACCCAGTACTTC.

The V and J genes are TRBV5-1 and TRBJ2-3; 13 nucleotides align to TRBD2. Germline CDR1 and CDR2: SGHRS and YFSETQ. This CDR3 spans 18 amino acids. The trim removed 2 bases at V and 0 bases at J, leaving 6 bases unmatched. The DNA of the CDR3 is TGCGCCAGCAGCTTTTGGGGACTAGCGGGATCTAGCACAGATACGCAGTATTTT. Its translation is CASSFWGLAGSSTDTQYF.

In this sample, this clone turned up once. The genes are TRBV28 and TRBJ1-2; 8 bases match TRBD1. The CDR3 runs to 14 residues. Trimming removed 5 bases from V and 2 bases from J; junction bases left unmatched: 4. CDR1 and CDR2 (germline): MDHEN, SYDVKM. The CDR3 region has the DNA TGTGCCAGCAGTCTCTGGGACAGGAACTATGGCTACACCTTC. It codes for CASSLWDRNYGYTF.

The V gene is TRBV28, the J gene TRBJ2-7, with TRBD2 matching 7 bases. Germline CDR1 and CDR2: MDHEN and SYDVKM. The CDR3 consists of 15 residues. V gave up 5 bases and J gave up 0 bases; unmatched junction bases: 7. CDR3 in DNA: TGTGCCAGCAGTCCACCCCGCGGGGGCTCCTACGAGCAGTACTTC. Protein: CASSPPRGGSYEQYF.

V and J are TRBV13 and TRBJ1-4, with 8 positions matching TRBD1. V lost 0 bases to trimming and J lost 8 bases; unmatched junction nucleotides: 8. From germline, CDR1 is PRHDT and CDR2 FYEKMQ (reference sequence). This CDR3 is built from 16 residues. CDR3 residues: CASSLGLRQGQEKLFF. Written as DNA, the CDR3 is TGTGCCAGCAGCTTAGGCCTGCGACAGGGGCAGGAAAAACTGTTTTTT.

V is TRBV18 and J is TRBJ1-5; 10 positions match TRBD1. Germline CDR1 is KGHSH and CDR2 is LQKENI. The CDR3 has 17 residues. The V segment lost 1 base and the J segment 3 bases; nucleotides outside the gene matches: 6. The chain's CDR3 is CASSPLGTGAHNQPQHF. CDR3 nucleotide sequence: TGTGCCAGCTCACCACTAGGGACAGGGGCCCACAATCAGCCCCAGCATTTT.

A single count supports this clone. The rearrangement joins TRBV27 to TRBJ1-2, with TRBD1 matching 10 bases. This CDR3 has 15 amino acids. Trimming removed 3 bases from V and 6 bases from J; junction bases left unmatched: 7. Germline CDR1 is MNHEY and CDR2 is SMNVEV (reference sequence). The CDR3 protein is CASSFRDRGGNGYTF. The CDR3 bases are TGTGCCAGCAGTTTCCGGGACAGGGGAGGGAATGGCTACACCTTC.